These T cell receptor beta chains were read from a single sample in a study of blood T cells in healthy people across ages. From the 5' RACE reads, TCRdb called clonotypes with MiXCR, one entry per CDR3 protein. The sample records 650,000 to 800,000 distinct CDR3 sequences, 44% being singletons. Sequenced material: blood. The receptors shown here come from a man between 60 and 70 years old in good health. Each CDR3 is given with its conserved first and last residue. A D gene is named only where the DNA matches it firmly. For some rows the clone size is stated as once, few or many, or as a class when expanded; others skip it.

>NA|TRBD1|TRBV28|TRBJ1-2
CASSFPPGQGVWGYTF
TGTGCCAGCAGTTTCCCACCGGGACAGGGGGTATGGGGCTACACCTTC
>NA|TRBD1|TRBV2|TRBJ2-7
CASSSRDRGIHEQYF
TGTGCCAGCAGCAGTCGGGACAGGGGAATCCACGAGCAGTACTTC
>NA|NA|TRBV14|TRBJ2-1
CASSQRNEVSNNEQFF
TGTGCCAGCAGCCAACGAAACGAAGTCAGCAACAATGAGCAGTTCTTC
>NA|NA|TRBV6-6|TRBJ1-2
CASRHESFESYGYTF
TGTGCCAGCAGACACGAATCCTTCGAAAGTTATGGCTACACCTTC
>many|NA|TRBV7-2|TRBJ1-4
CASSLDSIKEKLFF
TGTGCCAGCAGCTTGGACAGCATCAAGGAAAAACTGTTTTTT
>NA|NA|TRBV5-1|TRBJ2-7
CASSLGQDLLGNEQYF
TGCGCCAGCAGCTTGGGACAGGACCTCCTCGGGAACGAGCAGTACTTC
>few|NA|TRBV12-3/TRBV12-4|TRBJ2-1
CATGRAGSNEQFF
TGTGCCACAGGACGAGCGGGTTCCAATGAGCAGTTCTTC
>once|NA|TRBV7-2|TRBJ2-3
CASSVMQGKHTDTQYF
TGTGCCAGCAGCGTGATGCAGGGGAAACACACAGATACGCAGTATTTT
>few|NA|TRBV10-3|TRBJ2-2
CAISVQNTGELFF
TGTGCCATCAGTGTCCAGAACACCGGGGAGCTGTTTTTT
>few|NA|TRBV29-1|TRBJ2-7
CSVVGGGGYEQYF
TGCAGCGTTGTAGGAGGGGGCGGGTACGAGCAGTACTTC
>few|NA|TRBV6-2/TRBV6-3|TRBJ2-2
CASTPGRTNTGELFF
TGTGCCAGCACCCCAGGACGGACAAACACCGGGGAGCTGTTTTTT
>NA|TRBD1|TRBV28|TRBJ1-5
CASSPRTGGGNQPQHF
TGTGCCAGCAGTCCCCGGACAGGGGGGGGCAATCAGCCCCAGCATTTT
>NA|NA|TRBV24-1|TRBJ2-5
CATSDGGWETQYF
TGTGCCACCAGTGATGGAGGTTGGGAGACCCAGTACTTC
>few|TRBD1|TRBV29-1|TRBJ2-1
CSVVGQGALNEQFF
TGCAGCGTTGTAGGACAGGGGGCCCTCAATGAGCAGTTCTTC
>NA|TRBD1|TRBV10-3|TRBJ2-2
CAISGQPGQGGNTGELFF
TGTGCCATCAGCGGGCAGCCGGGACAGGGGGGAAACACCGGGGAGCTGTTTTTT